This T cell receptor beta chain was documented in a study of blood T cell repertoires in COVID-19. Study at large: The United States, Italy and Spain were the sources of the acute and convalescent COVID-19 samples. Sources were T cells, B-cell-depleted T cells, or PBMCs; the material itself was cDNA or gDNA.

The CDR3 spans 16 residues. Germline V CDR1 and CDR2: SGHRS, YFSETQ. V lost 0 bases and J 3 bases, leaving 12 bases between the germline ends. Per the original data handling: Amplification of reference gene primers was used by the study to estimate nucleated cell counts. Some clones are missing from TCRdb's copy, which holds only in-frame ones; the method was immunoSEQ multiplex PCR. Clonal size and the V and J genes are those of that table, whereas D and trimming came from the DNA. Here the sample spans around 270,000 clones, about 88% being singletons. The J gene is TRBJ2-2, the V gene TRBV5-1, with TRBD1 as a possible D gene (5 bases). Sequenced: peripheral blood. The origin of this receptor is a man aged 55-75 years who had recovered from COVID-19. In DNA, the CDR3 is TGCGCCAGCAGCTTGGTGCGGACCAGGGACACCGGGGAGCTGTTTTTT. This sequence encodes CASSLVRTRDTGELFF.